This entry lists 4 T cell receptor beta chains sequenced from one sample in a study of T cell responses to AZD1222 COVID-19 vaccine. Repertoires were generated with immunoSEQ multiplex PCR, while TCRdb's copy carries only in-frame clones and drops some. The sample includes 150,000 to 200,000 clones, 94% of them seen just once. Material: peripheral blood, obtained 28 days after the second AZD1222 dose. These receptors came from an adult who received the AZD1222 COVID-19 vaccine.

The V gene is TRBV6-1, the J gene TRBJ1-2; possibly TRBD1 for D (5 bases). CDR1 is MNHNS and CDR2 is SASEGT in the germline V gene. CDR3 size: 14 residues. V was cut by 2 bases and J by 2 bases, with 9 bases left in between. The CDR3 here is CASSESRGNYGYTF. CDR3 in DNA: TGTGCCAGCAGTGAAAGTCGGGGCAACTATGGCTACACCTTC.

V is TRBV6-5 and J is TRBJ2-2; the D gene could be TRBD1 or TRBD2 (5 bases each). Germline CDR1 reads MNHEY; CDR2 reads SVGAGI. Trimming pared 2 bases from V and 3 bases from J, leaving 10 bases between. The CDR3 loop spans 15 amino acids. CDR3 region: CASSYVGTDTGELFF. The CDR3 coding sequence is TGTGCCAGCAGTTACGTCGGGACGGACACCGGGGAGCTGTTTTTT.

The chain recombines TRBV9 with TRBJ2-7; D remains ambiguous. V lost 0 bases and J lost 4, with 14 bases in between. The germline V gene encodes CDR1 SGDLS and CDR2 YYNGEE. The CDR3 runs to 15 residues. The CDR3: CASSVAPGTDYEQYF. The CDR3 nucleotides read TGTGCCAGCAGCGTAGCGCCTGGAACCGATTACGAGCAGTACTTC.

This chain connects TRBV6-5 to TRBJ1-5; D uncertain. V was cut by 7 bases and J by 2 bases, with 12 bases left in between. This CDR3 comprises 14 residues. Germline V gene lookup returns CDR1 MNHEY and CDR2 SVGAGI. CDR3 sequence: CASTLTRGNQPQHF. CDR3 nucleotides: TGTGCCAGCACCCTGACCCGAGGCAATCAGCCCCAGCATTTT.